The 18 T cell receptor beta chains presented below share a single source sample, sequenced in a study of T cell changes during pregnancy in multiple sclerosis. Sequencing was performed with immunoSEQ multiplex PCR; in TCRdb, only in-frame clones are kept and a portion is missing. Here the sample spans around 84,000 clones, over 85% being singletons. The material sequenced was peripheral blood, taken in the second trimester of pregnancy. These receptors were collected from a female donor in good health, enrolled as a control in a pregnancy study.

The table lists this clone with a count of one. V gene TRBV28 combines with J gene TRBJ1-3, with TRBD1 matching 11 bases. The CDR3 extends over 14 amino acids. After removal of 8 bases from V and 4 bases from J, the junction contained 4 bases not matched to a gene. CDR1 and CDR2 from the germline V gene are MDHEN and SYDVKM. DNA of the CDR3: TGTGCCAGCGAAGGGACAGGGGGGGGAAACACCATATATTTT. Residues: CASEGTGGGNTIYF.

The chain carries TRBV5-4 and TRBJ2-7; D is perhaps TRBD2 (5 bases). The CDR3 contains 14 residues. Trimming pared 3 bases from V and 5 bases from J, leaving 15 bases between. Germline loops: CDR1 SGHNT, CDR2 YYREEE (reference sequence). The CDR3 reads CASSSEGMTNEQYF. CDR3 DNA: TGTGCCAGCAGCTCCGAAGGAATGACTAACGAGCAGTACTTC.

The rearrangement joins TRBV5-5 to TRBJ2-1; 9 nucleotides line up with TRBD1. V dropped 0 bases and J dropped 7; count of bases not matched to a gene: 5. Germline V gives CDR1 SGHKS, CDR2 YYEKEE (reference sequence). The CDR3 contains 15 residues. The CDR3 DNA follows: TGTGCCAGCAGCTTGGAACAGGGGGCACGGAATGAGCAGTTCTTC. Protein product: CASSLEQGARNEQFF.

This chain connects TRBV28 to TRBJ2-7; D possibly corresponds to TRBD2 (6 bases). Trimming left V 2 bases short and J 0 bases short, with 8 bases between. The CDR3 totals 14 residues. The germline gives CDR1 MDHEN, CDR2 SYDVKM. As DNA, the CDR3 is TGTGCCAGCAGTTTACTGCGGGACTCCTACGAGCAGTACTTC. This encodes CASSLLRDSYEQYF.

V is TRBV23-1 and J is TRBJ1-1; 7 bases line up with TRBD1. TRBV23-1 is placed among ORFs of uncertain function. This CDR3 is 16 amino acids long. V trimming: 0 bases; J trimming: 4 bases; junction bases outside the gene matches: 8. CDR3 sequence: CASSQSPAGGSTEAFF. Written as DNA, the CDR3 is TGCGCCAGCAGTCAATCACCGGCAGGGGGGAGCACTGAAGCTTTCTTT.

The chain couples TRBV2 to TRBJ2-7; 10 bases match TRBD1. V shed 11 bases and J 0 bases; nucleotides not matched to a gene: 4. The length of the CDR3 is 13 residues. Looked up from germline, CDR1 is SNHLY and CDR2 is FYNNEI. The CDR3 bases are TGTGCCGGGACAGGGGCTCTCTCCTACGAGCAGTACTTC. Protein: CAGTGALSYEQYF.

Here the CDR3 reads CASSPAGSAYHNEQFF. In nucleotides, the CDR3 is TGTGCCAGCAGCCCCGCGGGGTCAGCGTACCACAATGAGCAGTTCTTC. V and J are TRBV5-4 and TRBJ2-1, with D possibly being TRBD2 (6 bases). Trimming cost V 4 bases and J 5 bases, with 19 bases left between them. Germline lookup yields CDR1 SGHNT and CDR2 YYREEE (reference sequence). There are 16 residues in the CDR3.

The chain is built from TRBV6-5 and TRBJ2-5, with a tentative D call TRBD1 (5 bases). Germline CDR1 MNHEY, CDR2 SVGAGI. This CDR3 spans 13 amino acids. Trimming removed 6 bases from V and 4 bases from J, with 12 bases in between. CDR3 sequence (DNA): TGTGCCAGCAGGATGACAGAGTTAGAGACCCAGTACTTC. Protein product: CASRMTELETQYF.

J is TRBJ1-5 and V is TRBV19, with D unresolved. V dropped 5 bases and J dropped 0 bases, with 11 bases sitting between them. Germline CDR1 reads LNHDA; CDR2 reads SQIVND (reference sequence). The CDR3 is 15 amino acids. DNA for the CDR3: TGTGCCAGTAGTCGAGGGATCTATAGCAATCAGCCCCAGCATTTT. Translation gives CASSRGIYSNQPQHF.

This clone has a single count. V and J are TRBV6-5 and TRBJ2-7; 9 bases align to TRBD1. Germline loops: CDR1 MNHEY, CDR2 SVGAGI. This CDR3 is 14 amino acids long. V shed 6 bases, J shed 6 bases, and the junction held 9 bases outside the gene matches. The CDR3 nucleotides read TGTGCCAGCAGCCCTCGAGGGACAGGGATCGAGCAGTACTTC. It specifies CASSPRGTGIEQYF.

This rearrangement joins TRBV5-1 to TRBJ1-1; no reliable D call. With 0 bases removed from V and 6 bases from J, the gap between germline ends came to 12 bases. Per germline, CDR1 SGHRS and CDR2 YFSETQ. The CDR3 covers 14 residues. This CDR3 is CASSLGRKRAEAFF. In nucleotides, the CDR3 is TGCGCCAGCAGCTTGGGGCGGAAGAGGGCTGAAGCTTTCTTT.

This clone was observed a single time. This sequence joins TRBV6-5 and TRBJ2-5; 9 bases fit TRBD1. Trimming cost V 5 bases and J 3 bases; bases outside gene matches: 7. Per germline, CDR1 MNHEY and CDR2 SVGAGI. This CDR3 is built from 15 residues. The CDR3 reads CASSRRWTGEETQYF. As DNA, the CDR3 is TGTGCCAGCAGTCGACGATGGACAGGGGAAGAGACCCAGTACTTC.

The J gene is TRBJ1-4, the V gene TRBV19, with D possibly being TRBD1 (6 bases). This CDR3 region has 16 residues. V shed 6 bases and J shed 6 bases, with 20 bases lying between them. CDR1 is LNHDA, CDR2 SQIVND, per germline (reference sequence). CDR3 sequence: CASSYLSTGNHEKLFF. The CDR3 region has the DNA TGTGCCAGTAGCTACCTTTCGACAGGAAACCATGAAAAACTGTTTTTT.

J is TRBJ2-7 and V is TRBV19; TRBD2 agrees at 10 bases. Germline CDR1 reads LNHDA; CDR2 reads SQIVND (reference sequence). The CDR3 extends over 16 amino acids. The V and J ends lost 1 base and 5 bases, in that order; junction bases with no gene match: 8. The CDR3: CASSIGPGLAKHEQYF. DNA of the CDR3: TGTGCCAGTAGTATAGGGCCGGGACTAGCGAAACACGAGCAGTACTTC.

This chain connects TRBV25-1 to TRBJ1-2, with no clear D. There are 14 residues in the CDR3. Trimming stripped 8 bases from V and 0 bases from J, with 13 bases between. Per the germline V gene, CDR1 is MGHDK and CDR2 is SYGVNS. As DNA, the CDR3 is TGTGCCAGCGTGGGCTCTTTGCCTAACTATGGCTACACCTTC. It yields the protein CASVGSLPNYGYTF.

The chain is built from TRBV28 and TRBJ2-1; 10 bases are shared with TRBD1. The V segment lost 7 bases and the J segment 8 bases; nucleotides outside the gene matches: 14. The CDR3 loop spans 16 amino acids. Germline CDR1 MDHEN, CDR2 SYDVKM. DNA of the CDR3: TGTGCCAGCACAAAACGTACGCGGGACAGGGGACATGAGCAGTTCTTC. Translated: CASTKRTRDRGHEQFF.

The chain uses TRBV7-9 and TRBJ2-1; the match to TRBD1 covers 9 bases. This CDR3 contains 17 residues. CDR1 is SEHNR and CDR2 is FQNEAQ in the germline V gene (reference sequence). After removal of 1 base from V and 6 bases from J, the junction contained 10 bases not matched to a gene. The DNA for the CDR3 is TGTGCCAGCAGCTTAGGACCTCACGGGGACAGGGCCAATGAGCAGTTCTTC. Translating gives CASSLGPHGDRANEQFF. Variable domain in full (rest from reference TRBV7-9 and TRBJ2-1): DTGVSQNPRHKITKRGQNVTFRCDPISEHNRLYWYRQTLGQGPEFLTYFQNEAQLEKSRLLSDRFSAERPKGSFSTLEIQRTEQGDSAMYLCASSLGPHGDRANEQFFGPGTRLTVL.

This CDR3 is CASSWGSLTGDSPLHF. The CDR3, as DNA: TGTGCCAGCAGCTGGGGTTCTCTAACGGGGGATTCACCCCTCCACTTT. The J gene is TRBJ1-6, the V gene TRBV5-8; D is possibly TRBD1 (5 bases). Germline CDR1 SGHTS, CDR2 YDEGEE. This CDR3 has 16 amino acids. With 3 bases removed from V and 8 bases from J, the gap between germline ends came to 18 bases.